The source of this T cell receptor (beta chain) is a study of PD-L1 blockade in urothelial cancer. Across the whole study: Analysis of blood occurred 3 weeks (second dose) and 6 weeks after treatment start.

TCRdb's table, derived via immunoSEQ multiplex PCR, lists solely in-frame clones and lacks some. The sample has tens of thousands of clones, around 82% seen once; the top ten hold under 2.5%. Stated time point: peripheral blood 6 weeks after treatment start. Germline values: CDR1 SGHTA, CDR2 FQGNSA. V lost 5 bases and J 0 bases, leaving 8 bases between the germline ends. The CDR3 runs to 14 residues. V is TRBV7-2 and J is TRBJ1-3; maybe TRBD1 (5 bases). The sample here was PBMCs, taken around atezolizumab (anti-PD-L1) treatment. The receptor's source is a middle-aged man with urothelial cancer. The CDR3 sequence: CASSDSFSGNTIYF. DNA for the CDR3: TGTGCCAGCAGCGACAGTTTCTCTGGAAACACCATATATTTT. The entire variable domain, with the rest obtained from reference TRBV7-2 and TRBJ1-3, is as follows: GAGVSQSPSNKVTEKGKDVELRCDPISGHTALYWYRQSLGQGLEFLIYFQGNSAPDKSGLPSDRFSAERTGGSVSTLTIQRTQQEDSAVYLCASSDSFSGNTIYFGEGSWLTVV.